These 22 T cell receptor beta chains originate from one sample sequenced in a study of blood T cell repertoires in COVID-19. Profiled with immunoSEQ multiplex PCR; TCRdb holds only in-frame clones, not every one. The sample has roughly 330,000 clones; 83% are singletons. Sequencing was carried out using peripheral blood. Every receptor here comes from a woman between 45 and 60 years old with acute or convalescent COVID-19.

The chain couples TRBV7-2 to TRBJ1-1; tentatively, D is TRBD1 (5 bases). The CDR3 length is 14 residues. Trimming cost V 1 base and J 1 base, with 7 bases left between them. Germline V gene data show CDR1 as SGHTA and CDR2 as FQGNSA. CDR3 sequence (DNA): TGTGCCAGCAGCTTAGTCACAGGGAACACTGAAGCTTTCTTT. Its protein is CASSLVTGNTEAFF.

This clone was observed once. V and J are TRBV14 and TRBJ1-2; possible D gene TRBD1, 6 bases. From germline, CDR1 is SGHDN and CDR2 FVKESK. Between the trimmed V and J ends, which lost 1 base and 8 bases, there was a span of 11 bases. CDR3 length: 13 amino acids. As DNA, the CDR3 is TGTGCCAGCAGCCAAGGACGGCAGGGGGGCTACACCTTC. Its protein product is CASSQGRQGGYTF. Filled out from reference TRBV14 and TRBJ1-2, the complete variable domain reads EAGVTQFPSHSVIEKGQTVTLRCDPISGHDNLYWYRRVMGKEIKFLLHFVKESKQDESGMPNNRFLAERTGGTYSTLKVQPAELEDSGVYFCASSQGRQGGYTFGSGTRLTVV.

The chain has TRBV3-1 (or the pseudogene TRBV3-2) and TRBJ2-5, with 8 positions matching TRBD1. CDR3 length equals 15 residues. From germline, CDR1 is LGHDT and CDR2 YNNKEL (reference sequence). Trimming cost V 5 bases and J 5 bases; bases outside gene matches: 10. Here the CDR3 reads CASSNFQGARETQYF. As DNA, the CDR3 is TGTGCCAGCAGCAATTTCCAGGGGGCACGGGAGACCCAGTACTTC.

V and J are TRBV2 and TRBJ1-1, with D maybe TRBD1 (5 bases). V dropped 10 bases and J dropped 1 base, with 7 bases sitting between them. Germline V CDR1 and CDR2: SNHLY, FYNNEI. The CDR3 is 11 amino acids. The DNA of the CDR3 is TGTGCCATCACAGGGAACACTGAAGCTTTCTTT. Protein product: CAITGNTEAFF.

This clone showed up just once. The CDR3 coding sequence is TGTGCCAGCAGCCGTGAGGGACAAGCTAATGGCTACACCTTC. Amino acids: CASSREGQANGYTF. This sequence joins TRBV11-2 and TRBJ1-2; TRBD1 is a possible D gene (6 bases). Germline V CDR1 and CDR2: SGHAT, FQNNGV. Trimming took off 5 bases at V and 6 bases at J, with 16 bases between the two ends. The CDR3 covers 14 residues. Full variable domain (remainder filled in from reference TRBV11-2 and TRBJ1-2): EAGVAQSPRYKIIEKRQSVAFWCNPISGHATLYWYQQILGQGPKLLIQFQNNGVVDDSQLPKDRFSAERLKGVDSTLKIQPAKLEDSAVYLCASSREGQANGYTFGSGTRLTVV.

This sequence joins TRBV4-1 and TRBJ1-1; 7 bases map to TRBD1. The CDR3 consists of 16 residues. Trimming at V came to 1 base and at J to 1 base, leaving 6 bases not matched to a gene. Germline V gives CDR1 MGHRA, CDR2 YSYEKL. For the CDR3, the DNA is TGCGCCAGCAGCCAAGTGACAGGGTCGCCGAACACTGAAGCTTTCTTT. Residues: CASSQVTGSPNTEAFF.

The gene calls are TRBV12-5 and TRBJ1-1, with TRBD1 matching 9 bases. V dropped 5 bases and J dropped 4; count of bases not matched to a gene: 8. Germline V lookup: CDR1 LGHNT, CDR2 FRNRAP. This CDR3 spans 15 amino acids. In DNA form, the CDR3 reads TGTGCTAGTGGTCCCCCCGGGACAGGGCGCACTGAAGCTTTCTTT. Amino acids: CASGPPGTGRTEAFF.

The chain joins TRBV9 to TRBJ1-1, with 9 bases fitting TRBD1. The V segment lost 2 bases and the J segment 1 base; nucleotides outside the gene matches: 0. This CDR3 spans 14 amino acids. In germline, CDR1 is SGDLS, CDR2 YYNGEE. CDR3 in amino acids: CASSVGQGNTEAFF. DNA of the CDR3: TGTGCCAGCAGCGTGGGACAGGGGAACACTGAAGCTTTCTTT.

The chain employs TRBV4-2 and TRBJ2-1; perhaps TRBD2 as D (6 bases). There are 17 residues in the CDR3. The germline V gene has CDR1 LGHNA and CDR2 YNFKEQ. Trimming cost V 0 bases and J 0 bases, with 12 bases left between them. The CDR3 protein is CASSQEWGGSSYNEQFF. The DNA for the CDR3 is TGTGCCAGCAGCCAAGAATGGGGAGGAAGCTCCTACAATGAGCAGTTCTTC.

The V and J genes are TRBV7-8 and TRBJ2-6; D unresolved. The CDR3 has 16 amino acids. Per germline, CDR1 SGHVS and CDR2 FQNEAQ. Trimming cost V 5 bases and J 2 bases, with 13 bases left between them. The CDR3 nucleotides are TGTGCCAGCAGCCATTATGGAGATACTGGGGCCAACGTCCTGACTTTC. Amino acid sequence: CASSHYGDTGANVLTF. The full variable domain, its missing parts supplied by reference TRBV7-8 and TRBJ2-6, is GAGVSQSPRYKVAKRGQDVALRCDPISGHVSLFWYQQALGQGPEFLTYFQNEAQLDKSGLPSDRFFAERPEGSVSTLKIQRTQQEDSAVYLCASSHYGDTGANVLTFGAGSRLTVL.

The J gene is TRBJ1-4, the V gene TRBV9; D gene ambiguous. V lost 2 bases and J lost 0, with 20 bases in between. The germline gives CDR1 SGDLS, CDR2 YYNGEE. The CDR3 is made up of 19 amino acids. This chain's CDR3 is CASSVLMFRTGATNEKLFF. CDR3 coding DNA: TGTGCCAGCAGCGTGCTTATGTTCCGTACGGGAGCAACTAATGAAAAACTGTTTTTT.

This chain links TRBV4-1 with TRBJ2-1; 10 bases agree with TRBD1. Germline assignment: CDR1 MGHRA and CDR2 YSYEKL. V was clipped by 0 bases and J by 9 bases; unmatched bases: 5. The CDR3 has 15 amino acids. CDR3 sequence: CASSQEATGGGEQFF. The CDR3, as DNA: TGCGCCAGCAGCCAAGAGGCGACAGGGGGCGGTGAGCAGTTCTTC.

The chain links TRBV6-6 to TRBJ1-4; TRBD1 is a possible D gene (6 bases). CDR1 is MNHNY, CDR2 SVGAGI, per germline (reference sequence). The V end was cut by 10 bases, the J end by 7 bases, with 13 bases between. The CDR3 has 12 amino acids. The DNA for the CDR3 is TGTGCCACCGGACAGTGGGGTGAAAAACTGTTTTTT. It codes for CATGQWGEKLFF.

The chain couples TRBV5-4 to TRBJ1-6, with unresolved D. V was trimmed by 5 bases and J by 8 bases, leaving 11 bases between them. The CDR3 sequence is 13 residues long. Germline-derived CDR1 and CDR2 are SGHNT and YYREEE (reference sequence). The CDR3 protein is CASSWENDSPLHF. The CDR3 region has the DNA TGTGCCAGCAGTTGGGAGAACGATTCACCCCTCCACTTT.

This clone was seen a single time. This chain connects TRBV5-1 to TRBJ1-5; the match to TRBD1 covers 8 bases. CDR1 and CDR2 (germline): SGHRS, YFSETQ. The CDR3 runs 14 residues. V was clipped by 4 bases and J by 6 bases; unmatched bases: 6. The CDR3 region has the DNA TGCGCCAGCAGCGCCGGGACAGGAGGTCAGCCCCAGCATTTT. Translation gives CASSAGTGGQPQHF.

The chain recombines TRBV3-1 (or the pseudogene TRBV3-2) with TRBJ2-1; the D gene is possibly TRBD1 (6 bases). Trimming left V 0 bases short and J 8 bases short, with 11 bases between. Germline CDR1 and CDR2: LGHDT and YNNKEL (reference sequence). This CDR3 comprises 14 residues. CDR3 nucleotides: TGTGCCAGCAGCCAAGATTTCGAGGGGGATGAGCAGTTCTTC. Its protein product is CASSQDFEGDEQFF.

The chain employs TRBV27 and TRBJ1-1; a possible D gene is TRBD1 (5 bases). Germline loops: CDR1 MNHEY, CDR2 SMNVEV (reference sequence). This CDR3 comprises 15 residues. The V end lost 4 bases, the J end lost 1 base, and 13 bases lay between the germline ends. Written as DNA, the CDR3 is TGTGCCAGCAGTTCAAAGGGGTTTGGGAACACTGAAGCTTTCTTT. This codes for CASSSKGFGNTEAFF.

V is TRBV11-2 and J is TRBJ1-3; no clear D gene. The V end lost 8 bases, the J end lost 10 bases, and 9 bases lay between the germline ends. The CDR3 runs 10 residues. CDR1 SGHAT and CDR2 FQNNGV come from the germline V gene. CDR3 region: CASSFRTIYF. The CDR3 coding sequence is TGTGCCAGCTCCTTCAGGACCATATATTTT.

This chain connects TRBV10-1 to TRBJ1-1; D possibly corresponds to TRBD1 (5 bases). The V gene's germline CDR1 is WNHNN and CDR2 SYGVQD (reference sequence). The germline V and J ends were trimmed by 1 base and 1 base, with 10 bases remaining between them. The CDR3 runs 15 residues. DNA for the CDR3: TGCGCCAGCAGTGAGTGGGGGGGAGGGAACACTGAAGCTTTCTTT. As protein: CASSEWGGGNTEAFF.

The rearrangement uses TRBV5-3 and TRBJ2-1; tentative D call: TRBD1 (6 bases). TRBV5-3 is an ORF, and what it does is uncertain. V dropped 0 bases and J dropped 6 bases, with 13 bases sitting between them. The CDR3 length is 15 residues. The CDR3 coding sequence is TGTGCCAGAAGCTTGGGAGGGGGAAGGGGCAATGAGCAGTTCTTC. This encodes CARSLGGGRGNEQFF.

V gene TRBV4-2 combines with J gene TRBJ1-2; D may be TRBD1 (5 bases). The CDR3 spans 14 residues. V was clipped by 8 bases and J by 0 bases, with 13 bases between them. Germline loops: CDR1 LGHNA, CDR2 YNFKEQ. CDR3 residues: CASVSGGSNYGYTF. CDR3 coding DNA: TGTGCCAGCGTCTCCGGGGGGTCTAACTATGGCTACACCTTC.

The CDR3 sequence is CASSEPLSHEQYV. CDR3 nucleotide sequence: TGTGCCAGCAGTGAACCCCTCTCCCACGAGCAGTACGTC. The chain has TRBV2 and TRBJ2-7; D is uncertain. The CDR3 length is 13 residues. Germline CDR1 and CDR2: SNHLY and FYNNEI.